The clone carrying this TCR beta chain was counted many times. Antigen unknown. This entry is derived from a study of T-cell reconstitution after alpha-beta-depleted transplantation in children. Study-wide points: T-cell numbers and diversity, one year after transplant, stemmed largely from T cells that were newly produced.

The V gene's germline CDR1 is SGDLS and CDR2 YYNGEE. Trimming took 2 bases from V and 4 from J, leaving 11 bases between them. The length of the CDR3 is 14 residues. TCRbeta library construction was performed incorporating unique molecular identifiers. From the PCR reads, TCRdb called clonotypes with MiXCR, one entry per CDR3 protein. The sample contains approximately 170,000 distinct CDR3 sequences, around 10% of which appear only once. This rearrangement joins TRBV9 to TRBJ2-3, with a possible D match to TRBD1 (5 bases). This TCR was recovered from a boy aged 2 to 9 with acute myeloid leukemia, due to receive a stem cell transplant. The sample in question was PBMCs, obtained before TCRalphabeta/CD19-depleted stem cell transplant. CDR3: CASSVDPRADTQYF. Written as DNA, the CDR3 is TGTGCCAGCAGCGTGGACCCCAGGGCAGATACGCAGTATTTT.